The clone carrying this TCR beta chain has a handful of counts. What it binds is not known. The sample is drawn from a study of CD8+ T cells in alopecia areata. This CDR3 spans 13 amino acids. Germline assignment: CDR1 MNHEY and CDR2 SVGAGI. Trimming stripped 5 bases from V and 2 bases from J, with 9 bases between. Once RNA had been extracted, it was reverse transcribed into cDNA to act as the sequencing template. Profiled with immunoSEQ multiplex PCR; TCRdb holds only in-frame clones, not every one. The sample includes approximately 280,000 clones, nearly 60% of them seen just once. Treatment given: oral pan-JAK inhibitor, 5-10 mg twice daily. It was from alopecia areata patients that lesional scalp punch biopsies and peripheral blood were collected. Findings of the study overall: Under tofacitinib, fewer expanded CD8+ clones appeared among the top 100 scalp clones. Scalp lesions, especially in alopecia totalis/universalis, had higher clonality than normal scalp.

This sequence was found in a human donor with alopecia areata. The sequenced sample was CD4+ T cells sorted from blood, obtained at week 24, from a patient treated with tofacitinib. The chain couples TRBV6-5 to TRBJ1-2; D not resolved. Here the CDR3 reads CASSVGRNYGYTF. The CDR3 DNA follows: TGTGCCAGCAGTGTAGGGAGAAACTATGGCTACACCTTC.